These T cell receptor beta chains were read from a single sample in a study of T and B cells in COVID-19 patients. TCRdb independently ran MiXCR on the multiplex PCR reads; one entry per CDR3 protein. The sample records about 3,300 distinct CDR3 sequences, about 21% being singletons. The sample consisted of blood. All receptors come from a human donor with active COVID-19. Each CDR3 is given with its conserved first and last residue. Fields, in order: J gene, D gene, clone size, V gene, CDR3 DNA, CDR3 protein. The D gene is left open where the match is weak. The size field is filled for only some rows; it gives once, few, many or a size class.

J: TRBJ2-3
D: TRBD2
size: .
V: TRBV20-1
DNA: TGCAGTGCTAGAGACGGGAGCGGGGCAGATACGCAGTATTTT
CDR3: CSARDGSGADTQYF

J: TRBJ1-2
D: .
size: .
V: TRBV5-1
DNA: TGCGCCAGCTGTTTCTCCCAGAGAGGAGATGGCTACACCTTC
CDR3: CASCFSQRGDGYTF

J: TRBJ1-1
D: .
size: medium-sized
V: TRBV6-6
DNA: TGTGCCAGCAGTTATCCGGGAGGGGAGGCTGAAGCTTTCTTT
CDR3: CASSYPGGEAEAFF

J: TRBJ2-1
D: TRBD2
size: medium-sized
V: TRBV6-5
DNA: TGTGCCAGCAGACCCACGATAGCGGGAACGACCTTCTTC
CDR3: CASRPTIAGTTFF

J: TRBJ2-3
D: .
size: medium-sized
V: TRBV24-1
DNA: TGTGCCACCAGTGATTTGCGTTACCAGGGAGGAACAGATACGCAGTATTTT
CDR3: CATSDLRYQGGTDTQYF

J: TRBJ1-5
D: .
size: few
V: TRBV6-2/TRBV6-3
DNA: TGTGCCAGCAGTTACAATAGTCCAAGGAGCAATCAGCCCCAGCATTTT
CDR3: CASSYNSPRSNQPQHF

J: TRBJ1-1
D: .
size: medium-sized
V: TRBV6-5
DNA: TGTGCCAGCATTCCTAGGGGGGGCACTGAAGCTTTCTTT
CDR3: CASIPRGGTEAFF

J: TRBJ2-1
D: TRBD2
size: .
V: TRBV30
DNA: TGTGCCTGGAAAGCAGGGGCGGCTAGCGGGAGGTACAATGAGCAGTTCTTC
CDR3: CAWKAGAASGRYNEQFF

J: TRBJ2-1
D: .
size: medium-sized
V: TRBV6-5
DNA: TGTGCCAGCAGTCCCCCCCTCGAGGGGAAGGAGCAGTTCTTC
CDR3: CASSPPLEGKEQFF

J: TRBJ1-2
D: .
size: medium-sized
V: TRBV19
DNA: TGTGCCAGTAGTATCGATGCCGGGCAAGGGAATGGCTACACCTTC
CDR3: CASSIDAGQGNGYTF

J: TRBJ2-1
D: TRBD2
size: .
V: TRBV2
DNA: TGTGCCAGCACGCGTTACGCGGGGGTTGAGCAGTTCTTC
CDR3: CASTRYAGVEQFF

J: TRBJ2-2
D: .
size: medium-sized
V: TRBV27
DNA: TGTGCCAGCAGCGTACAGGGGGGCGGGAGCGGGGAGCTGTTTTTT
CDR3: CASSVQGGGSGELFF

J: TRBJ2-1
D: TRBD2
size: medium-sized
V: TRBV6-6
DNA: TGTGCCAGCAGTTACCAACAAGCGGGAGTCTTGGGAAATGAGCAGTTCTTC
CDR3: CASSYQQAGVLGNEQFF

J: TRBJ2-1
D: .
size: few
V: TRBV12-3/TRBV12-4
DNA: TGTGCCAGCACCCTGTCGGGGGCAGGGATTAATGAGCAGTTCTTC
CDR3: CASTLSGAGINEQFF

J: TRBJ2-7
D: .
size: .
V: TRBV25-1
DNA: TGTGCCAGCAGTGAAGGTCGCTACGAGCAGTACTTC
CDR3: CASSEGRYEQYF

J: TRBJ2-1
D: .
size: medium-sized
V: TRBV30
DNA: TGTGCCTGGACTAAGGTTGCCGGGGCGATAAATGAGCAGTTCTTC
CDR3: CAWTKVAGAINEQFF

J: TRBJ1-3
D: .
size: medium-sized
V: TRBV19
DNA: TGTGCCAGTAGTCCCGGAGACGGTACCTCTGGAAACACCATATATTTT
CDR3: CASSPGDGTSGNTIYF

J: TRBJ2-7
D: TRBD1
size: medium-sized
V: TRBV6-1
DNA: TGTGCCAGCAGGACGACAGGGAGTGAGCAGTACTTC
CDR3: CASRTTGSEQYF

J: TRBJ2-3
D: TRBD2
size: medium-sized
V: TRBV24-1
DNA: TGTGCCACCAGTGGGGGCCTAGCGGAGAGAGGTGGCACAGATACGCAGTATTTT
CDR3: CATSGGLAERGGTDTQYF

J: TRBJ1-5
D: .
size: few
V: TRBV14
DNA: TGTGCCAGCAGCCAAGGGGTGGCGTTACCAAATCAGCCCCAGCATTTT
CDR3: CASSQGVALPNQPQHF

J: TRBJ1-1
D: TRBD1
size: medium-sized
V: TRBV19
DNA: TGTGCCAGTAGTATAGGACAGGGGGCGAACACTGAAGCTTTCTTT
CDR3: CASSIGQGANTEAFF

J: TRBJ2-1
D: .
size: medium-sized
V: TRBV30
DNA: TGTGCCTGGAACGGGGACTCCAGCTCCTACAATGAGCAGTTCTTC
CDR3: CAWNGDSSSYNEQFF

J: TRBJ1-6
D: .
size: .
V: TRBV15
DNA: TGTGCCACCAGCAGAGTAGTGGGCAGAGATAATTCACCCCTCCACTTT
CDR3: CATSRVVGRDNSPLHF